The present entry profiles one T cell receptor (beta chain) with its context. No antigen is known for it. Libraries were prepared by immunoSEQ multiplex PCR; TCRdb keeps only in-frame clonotypes and omits some of them. The sample carries more than 2 million clones, roughly 95% recorded once. The data are from a study of shared clonotypes between healthy human individuals. Study outcomes and limitations: Read depth was anticipated to influence clonotype sharing among donors.

The CDR3 sequence is 15 residues long. V shed 10 bases and J shed 0 bases, with 19 bases lying between them. Germline CDR1 reads MDHEN; CDR2 reads SYDVKM. Only CD45RO-negative cells positively selected for CCR7 counted as naive CD8 cells, so terminally differentiated effector memory CD45RA+ cells were excluded. Donors had no recently reported acute infections or vaccinations and were HIV-negative. The material sequenced was naive CD8+ T cells from PBMCs. The V gene is TRBV28, the J gene TRBJ2-7; no clear D gene. This TCR was recovered from a young man in good health. Some clones in this sample may be carry-over from other donors' samples. The CDR3 sequence is CATTNLDGGSYEQYF. The CDR3 nucleotides read TGTGCCACCACGAATTTAGATGGCGGCTCCTACGAGCAGTACTTC. Together with reference TRBV28 and TRBJ2-7, the CDR3 gives the full variable domain: DVKVTQSSRYLVKRTGEKVFLECVQDMDHENMFWYRQDPGLGLRLIYFSYDVKMKEKGDIPEGYSVSREKKERFSLILESASTNQTSMYLCATTNLDGGSYEQYFGPGTRLTVT.